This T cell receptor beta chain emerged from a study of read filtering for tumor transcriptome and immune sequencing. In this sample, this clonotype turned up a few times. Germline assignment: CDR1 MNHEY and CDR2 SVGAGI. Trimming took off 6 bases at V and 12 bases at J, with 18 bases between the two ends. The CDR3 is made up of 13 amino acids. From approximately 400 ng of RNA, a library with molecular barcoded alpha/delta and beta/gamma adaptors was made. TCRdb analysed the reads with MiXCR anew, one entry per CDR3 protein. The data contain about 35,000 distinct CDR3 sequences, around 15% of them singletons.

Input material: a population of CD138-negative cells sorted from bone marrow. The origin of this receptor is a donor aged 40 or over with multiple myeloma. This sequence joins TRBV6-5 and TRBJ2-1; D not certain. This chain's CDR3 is CASRGISIDGQFF. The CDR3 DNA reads TGTGCCAGCAGGGGGATTAGCATCGATGGGCAGTTCTTC.